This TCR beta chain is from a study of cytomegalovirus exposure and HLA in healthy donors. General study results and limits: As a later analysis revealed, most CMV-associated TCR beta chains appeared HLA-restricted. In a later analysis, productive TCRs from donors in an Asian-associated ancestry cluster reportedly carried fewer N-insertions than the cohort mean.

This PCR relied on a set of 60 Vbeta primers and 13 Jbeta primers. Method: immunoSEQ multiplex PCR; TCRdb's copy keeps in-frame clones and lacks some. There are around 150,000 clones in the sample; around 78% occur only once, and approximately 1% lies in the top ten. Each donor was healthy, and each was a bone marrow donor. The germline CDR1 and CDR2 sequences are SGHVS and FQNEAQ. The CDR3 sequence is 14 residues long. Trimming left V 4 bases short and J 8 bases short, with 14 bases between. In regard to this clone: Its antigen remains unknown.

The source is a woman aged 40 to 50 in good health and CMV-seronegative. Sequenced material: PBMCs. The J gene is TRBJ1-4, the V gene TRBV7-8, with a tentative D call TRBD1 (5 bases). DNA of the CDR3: TGTGCCAGCAGCTCGGGGACTTCACAGGAAAAACTGTTTTTT. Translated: CASSSGTSQEKLFF.